What follows are 3 T cell receptor beta chains derived from one specimen sequenced in a study of T cells in Graves' hyperthyroidism and ophthalmopathy (dated by TCRdb to between 2019 and 2020). The library relied on multiplex PCR. Sequencing relied on an Illumina HiSeq 2000. TCR beta CDR3 regions were amplified from RNA transcripts. The TCR CDR3 was subjected to a first round of RT-PCR using the HTBI primer set and the Qiagen OneStep RT-PCR kit. Starting from the raw public reads, TCRdb applied fastp trimming at Q25, assembled clones with MiXCR and retained in-frame beta chains. Each entry is one CDR3 protein sequence, shown with its most common DNA and genes. The sample has over 300,000 distinct CDR3 sequences on record, roughly 14% of them singletons. Roughly 9.6% of the sample belongs to the ten largest clones. The material sequenced was blood. The receptors were gathered from a woman aged 60 to 75 with Graves' hyperthyroidism.

This clonotype was seen many times. This chain connects TRBV14 to TRBJ2-1; 13 nucleotides agree with TRBD2. The V gene's germline CDR1 is SGHDN and CDR2 FVKESK. J lost 8 bases, V lost 6 bases, and 4 bases had no gene match. CDR3 length: 14 residues. The CDR3 bases are TGTGCCAGCAGACGGACTAGCGGGAGTTATGAGCAGTTCTTC. This translates into CASRRTSGSYEQFF. The complete variable domain, with remaining parts taken from reference TRBV14 and TRBJ2-1, reads EAGVTQFPSHSVIEKGQTVTLRCDPISGHDNLYWYRRVMGKEIKFLLHFVKESKQDESGMPNNRFLAERTGGTYSTLKVQPAELEDSGVYFCASRRTSGSYEQFFGPGTRLTVL.

At least ten counts were recorded for this clonotype. The junction differs from germline at one of its ends, possibly a read error. The chain is built from TRBV7-7 and TRBJ2-5; 10 nucleotides match TRBD1. CDR1 SSHAT and CDR2 FNYEAQ come from the germline V gene (reference sequence). The CDR3 totals 15 residues. The CDR3 protein is CASSPGTGVGETQYF. The CDR3 nucleotides are TGTGCTAGCAGCCCGGGGACAGGGGTGGGCGAGACCCAGTACTTC.

This clonotype was counted ten times or more. J is TRBJ2-1 and V is TRBV10-3, with TRBD2 matching 11 bases. The CDR3 has 14 residues. V shed 6 bases, J shed 5 bases, and the junction held 3 bases outside the gene matches. The germline V gene has CDR1 ENHRY and CDR2 SYGVKD. The CDR3 nucleotides read TGTGCCATCAGGACTAGCGGGATCGACAATGAGCAGTTCTTC. It yields the protein CAIRTSGIDNEQFF.